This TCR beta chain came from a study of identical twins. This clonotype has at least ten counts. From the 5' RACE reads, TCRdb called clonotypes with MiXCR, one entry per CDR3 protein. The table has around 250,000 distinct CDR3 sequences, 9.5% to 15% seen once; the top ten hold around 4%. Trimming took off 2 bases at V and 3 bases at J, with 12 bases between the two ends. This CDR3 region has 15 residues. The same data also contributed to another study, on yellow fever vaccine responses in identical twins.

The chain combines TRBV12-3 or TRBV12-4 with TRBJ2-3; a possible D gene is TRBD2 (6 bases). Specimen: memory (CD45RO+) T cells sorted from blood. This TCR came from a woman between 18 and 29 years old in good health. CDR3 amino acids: CASSLRGGETDTQYF. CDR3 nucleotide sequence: TGTGCCAGCAGTTTACGGGGAGGAGAAACAGATACGCAGTATTTT.